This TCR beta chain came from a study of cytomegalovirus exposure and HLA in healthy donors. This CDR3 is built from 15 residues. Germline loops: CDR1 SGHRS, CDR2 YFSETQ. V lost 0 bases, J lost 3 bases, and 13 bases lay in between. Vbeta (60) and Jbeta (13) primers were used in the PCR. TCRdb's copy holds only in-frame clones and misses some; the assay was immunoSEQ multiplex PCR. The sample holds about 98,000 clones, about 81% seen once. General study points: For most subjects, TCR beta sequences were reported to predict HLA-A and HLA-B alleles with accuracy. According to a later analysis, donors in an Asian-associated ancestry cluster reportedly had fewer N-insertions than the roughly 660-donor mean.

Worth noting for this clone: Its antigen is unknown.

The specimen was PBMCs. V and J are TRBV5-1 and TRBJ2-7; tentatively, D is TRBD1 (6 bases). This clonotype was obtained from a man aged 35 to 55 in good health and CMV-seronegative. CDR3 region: CASSLGSRGGYEQYF. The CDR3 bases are TGCGCCAGCAGCTTGGGCAGTAGAGGGGGCTACGAGCAGTACTTC.